These T cell receptor beta chains were read from a single sample in a study of blood T cell repertoires in COVID-19. The method was immunoSEQ multiplex PCR; TCRdb's version includes in-frame clones alone and lacks a portion of them. The data show a few hundred thousand clones, less than 85% seen once. Input material: peripheral blood. The receptor set was obtained from a young woman with acute or convalescent COVID-19. The CDR3 runs from the conserved cysteine through the conserved F or W.

>TRBV10-3|TRBJ1-4
CATRQFTDEKLFF
>TRBV2|TRBJ2-4
CASRPRLAGENIQYF
>TRBV24-1|TRBJ2-3
CATSDLKREGGTDTQYF
>TRBV2|TRBJ1-1
CATTGGAGTEAFF
>TRBV7-8|TRBJ1-1
CASSLTGRGNTEAFF
>TRBV27|TRBJ1-5
CASSLSGGRFEPQHF
>TRBV28|TRBJ1-1
CASSSLDRGEAFF
>TRBV7-9|TRBJ2-7
CASSNAGQGAGEQYF
>TRBV9|TRBJ2-5
CASSAAGQETQYF
>TRBV5-1|TRBJ2-1
CASWGGGPSSYNEQFF
>TRBV5-5|TRBJ2-7
CASSLGWRAAAYEQYF
>TRBV6-5|TRBJ1-2
CASKRGPAGYTF
>TRBV6-5|TRBJ1-4
CASSSTGLDEKLFF
>TRBV24-1|TRBJ2-3
CATSDPRGSDTQYF
>TRBV2|TRBJ2-1
CASKSRIYNEQFF
>TRBV4-2|TRBJ2-7
CASSRGTSGRSDEQYF
>TRBV28|TRBJ1-2
CASSEWTADTF
>TRBV4-1|TRBJ2-1
CASSQTGLNNEQFF
>TRBV18|TRBJ1-1
CASSPLGQVNTEAFF
>TRBV27|TRBJ2-7
CASSFRGRDYEQYF
>TRBV5-1|TRBJ1-4
CASSLVGGLTNEKLFF
>TRBV9|TRBJ2-7
CASSARQEDEQYF
>TRBV29-1|TRBJ1-1
CSVVTGDTEAFF
>TRBV11-2|TRBJ1-2
CASSLGTGANYGYTF
>TRBV27|TRBJ2-1
CASSFTRETGNEQFF
>TRBV21-1|TRBJ1-5
CASSKGIGGTENSNQPQHF
>TRBV28|TRBJ1-1
CASSSATDALPWNTEAFF
>TRBV30|TRBJ1-3
CAWRRVAGNTIYF
>TRBV5-1|TRBJ1-4
CASSLGVLDNEKLFF
>TRBV30|TRBJ2-2
CAWSPRGTGTGELFF
>TRBV9|TRBJ1-2
CASSQTGGNYGYTF
>TRBV5-1|TRBJ2-3
CASSFHGGGSTDTQYF
>TRBV24-1|TRBJ2-1
CATSDPGQGAINEQFF
>TRBV29-1|TRBJ1-1
CSVGRGTEAFF
>TRBV18|TRBJ2-7
CASSPGTGGYEQYF
>TRBV2|TRBJ1-2
CASSRGGYTF
>TRBV12-3/TRBV12-4|TRBJ2-3
CASSFFRDTQYF
>TRBV28|TRBJ2-7
CASSYRSYEQYF
>TRBV28|TRBJ2-7
CASSLRLAGELEQYF
>TRBV5-1|TRBJ1-3
CASSPKNRDRGSGNTIYF
>TRBV5-1|TRBJ1-2
CASSPGQALTIGYTF
>TRBV6-5|TRBJ2-1
CASRTTSGRNEQFF
>TRBV6-2/TRBV6-3|TRBJ1-5
CASSYGGLNQPQHF
>TRBV5-4|TRBJ1-2
CASSRGSNYGYTF
>TRBV6-5|TRBJ1-2
CASRIQQGYGYTF
>TRBV19|TRBJ2-2
CASSPGAGSNTGELFF
>TRBV28|TRBJ1-2
CASSLGQGIFGGYTF
>TRBV24-1|TRBJ2-1
CATSDDLARTYNEQFF
>TRBV5-1|TRBJ1-2
CASSPARGQGADYGYTF
>TRBV5-1|TRBJ2-4
CASSLGLVVVGNIQYF
>TRBV11-1|TRBJ2-7
CASSPGARGEQYF
>TRBV6-1|TRBJ2-3
CASSENPQGVADTQYF
>TRBV28|TRBJ2-1
CASYSTSGSSRSYNEQFF
>TRBV12-3/TRBV12-4|TRBJ1-1
CASKQNTEAFF
>TRBV7-2|TRBJ1-5
CASSSRTGPPQHF
>TRBV14|TRBJ1-3
CASSRQGPSGNTIYF